These 10 T cell receptor beta chains originate from one sample sequenced in a study of shared T cell receptors in the human thymus. Generated by immunoSEQ multiplex PCR, the TCRdb table keeps only in-frame clones and is missing some. The table includes some 760,000 clones, 70% to 90% detected once. These same data were also listed under a study on human thymus T cells.

The specimen sequenced was thymocytes. The source is a girl less than two years old with a congenital heart defect.

The rearrangement joins TRBV27 to TRBJ1-2; a possible D gene is TRBD1 (6 bases). The CDR3 is 13 residues long. Germline V gene data show CDR1 as MNHEY and CDR2 as SMNVEV (reference sequence). V was pared by 5 bases and J by 4 bases, with 11 bases between. The CDR3 nucleotides are TGTGCCAGCAGTGCGGGGGCGCCCTATGGCTACACCTTC. This codes for CASSAGAPYGYTF.

The rearrangement links TRBV19 to TRBJ1-1, with 7 positions matching TRBD1. The CDR3 is made up of 14 amino acids. CDR1 is LNHDA, CDR2 SQIVND, per germline (reference sequence). The V segment lost 4 bases and the J segment 9 bases; nucleotides outside the gene matches: 11. The CDR3 DNA reads TGTGCCAGTAGTACCCGGACAGGAGGTTTTAAAGCTTTCTTT. Amino acids: CASSTRTGGFKAFF.

This clone has just a few counts. V is TRBV28 and J is TRBJ1-2; a possible D gene is TRBD1 (6 bases). The germline gives CDR1 MDHEN, CDR2 SYDVKM. The germline V and J ends were trimmed by 6 bases and 2 bases, with 10 bases remaining between them. This CDR3 is built from 13 residues. The chain's CDR3 is CASSQTGNYGYTF. The CDR3 nucleotides read TGTGCCAGCAGCCAAACAGGGAACTATGGCTACACCTTC.

This chain connects TRBV9 to TRBJ1-2; 10 bases line up with TRBD1. There are 14 residues in the CDR3. The germline gives CDR1 SGDLS, CDR2 YYNGEE. Trimming cost V 5 bases and J 7 bases; bases outside gene matches: 8. The CDR3 DNA reads TGTGCCAGCAGTCACCGGGACAGGGGAGTTGGCTACACCTTC. Amino acids: CASSHRDRGVGYTF.

This chain joins TRBV11-2 and TRBJ1-2; D ambiguous. Germline V gene data show CDR1 as SGHAT and CDR2 as FQNNGV. This CDR3 is built from 16 residues. V was cut by 2 bases and J by 6 bases, with 19 bases left in between. The CDR3 sequence is CASSLKDLSSMNGYTF. Written as DNA, the CDR3 is TGTGCCAGCAGCTTAAAAGACTTGTCCTCCATGAATGGCTACACCTTC.

This chain joins TRBV10-3 and TRBJ1-2; TRBD1 agrees at 7 bases. The CDR3 consists of 13 residues. The ends lost 9 bases at V and 7 bases at J; junction bases unmatched: 11. Germline V lookup: CDR1 ENHRY, CDR2 SYGVKD. The CDR3 DNA follows: TGTGCCATAACAAGACAGGGAGCGGTTGGCTACACCTTC. Amino acid sequence: CAITRQGAVGYTF.

V usage is TRBV11-2 and J usage is TRBJ2-1; 11 nucleotides line up with TRBD1. CDR1 and CDR2 from the germline V gene are SGHAT and FQNNGV. CDR3 length: 17 amino acids. With V trimmed by 1 base and J by 7 bases, 9 bases remained unmatched. The CDR3 protein is CASSLAGTGGIVNEQFF. The CDR3, as DNA: TGTGCCAGCAGCTTAGCCGGGACAGGGGGAATTGTAAATGAGCAGTTCTTC.

This clone was found a few times. The CDR3 sequence is CASSVDGAGQKNTEAFF. CDR3 nucleotide sequence: TGTGCCAGCAGCGTAGACGGGGCGGGACAGAAAAACACTGAAGCTTTCTTT. J is TRBJ1-1 and V is TRBV9; 7 bases agree with TRBD1. V shed 0 bases and J 2 bases; nucleotides not matched to a gene: 10. The germline gives CDR1 SGDLS, CDR2 YYNGEE. The CDR3 loop spans 17 amino acids.

The genes are TRBV11-2 and TRBJ1-2; TRBD1 agrees at 9 bases. The CDR3 runs 20 residues. The V gene end was trimmed by 0 bases and the J gene end by 4 bases; junction bases not matched to a gene: 18. Germline CDR1 SGHAT, CDR2 FQNNGV. CDR3 sequence (DNA): TGTGCCAGCAGCTTAGATAGGACCTTGGTCCGGGACAGGGCGCTCTATGGCTACACCTTC. Protein product: CASSLDRTLVRDRALYGYTF.

This clone came up once. This chain links TRBV27 with TRBJ1-5; 7 positions match TRBD1. Germline loops: CDR1 MNHEY, CDR2 SMNVEV (reference sequence). There are 19 residues in the CDR3. Germline trimming cut 2 bases from V and 0 bases from J; bases unmatched to any gene: 13. CDR3 protein: CASSLLHRGHLLSNQPQHF. CDR3 DNA sequence: TGTGCCAGCAGTTTACTCCACAGGGGCCACCTTCTTAGCAATCAGCCCCAGCATTTT.